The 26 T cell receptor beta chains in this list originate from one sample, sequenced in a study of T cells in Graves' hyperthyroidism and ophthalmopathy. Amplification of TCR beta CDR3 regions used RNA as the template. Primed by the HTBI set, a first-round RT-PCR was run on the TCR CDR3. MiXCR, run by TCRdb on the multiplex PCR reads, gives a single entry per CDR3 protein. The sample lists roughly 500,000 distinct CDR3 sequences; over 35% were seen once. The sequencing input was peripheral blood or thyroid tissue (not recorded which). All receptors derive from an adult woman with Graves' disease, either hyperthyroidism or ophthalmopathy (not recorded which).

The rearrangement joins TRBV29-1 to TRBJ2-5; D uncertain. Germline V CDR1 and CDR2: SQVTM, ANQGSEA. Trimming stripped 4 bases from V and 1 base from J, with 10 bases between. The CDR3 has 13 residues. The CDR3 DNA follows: TGCAGCGTTGCCCCCAGAAGCCAAGAGACCCAGTACTTC. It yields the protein CSVAPRSQETQYF.

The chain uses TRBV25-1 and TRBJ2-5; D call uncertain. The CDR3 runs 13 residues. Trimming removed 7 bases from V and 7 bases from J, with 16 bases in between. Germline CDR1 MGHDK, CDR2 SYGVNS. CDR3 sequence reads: CASNSRLSATQYF. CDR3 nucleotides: TGTGCCAGCAATTCGCGGCTTTCGGCGACCCAGTACTTC.

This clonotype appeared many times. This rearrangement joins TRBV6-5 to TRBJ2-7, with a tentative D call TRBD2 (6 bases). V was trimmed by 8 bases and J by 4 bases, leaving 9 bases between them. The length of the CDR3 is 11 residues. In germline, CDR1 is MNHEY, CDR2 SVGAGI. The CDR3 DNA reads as TGTGCCAGCCATGGGGGGTACGAGCAGTACTTC. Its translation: CASHGGYEQYF.

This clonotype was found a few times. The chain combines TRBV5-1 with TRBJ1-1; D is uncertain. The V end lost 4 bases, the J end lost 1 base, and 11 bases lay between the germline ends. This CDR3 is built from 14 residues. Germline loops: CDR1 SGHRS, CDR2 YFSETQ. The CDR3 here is CASSVNARNTEAFF. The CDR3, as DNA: TGCGCCAGCAGCGTGAATGCGCGGAACACTGAAGCTTTCTTT.

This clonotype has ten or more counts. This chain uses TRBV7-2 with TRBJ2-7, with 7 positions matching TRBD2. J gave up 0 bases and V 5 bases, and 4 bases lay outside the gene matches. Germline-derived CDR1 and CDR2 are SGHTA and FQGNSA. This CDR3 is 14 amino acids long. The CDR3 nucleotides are TGTGCCAGCAGCATCGGGGGGAGCTCCTACGAGCAGTACTTC. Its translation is CASSIGGSSYEQYF.

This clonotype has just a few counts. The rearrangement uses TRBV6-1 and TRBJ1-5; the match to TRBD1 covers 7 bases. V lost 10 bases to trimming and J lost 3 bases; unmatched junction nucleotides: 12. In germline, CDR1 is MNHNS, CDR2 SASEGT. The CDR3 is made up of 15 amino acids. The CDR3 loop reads CATQQGLESNQPQHF. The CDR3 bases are TGTGCCACGCAACAGGGGCTGGAATCCAATCAGCCCCAGCATTTT.

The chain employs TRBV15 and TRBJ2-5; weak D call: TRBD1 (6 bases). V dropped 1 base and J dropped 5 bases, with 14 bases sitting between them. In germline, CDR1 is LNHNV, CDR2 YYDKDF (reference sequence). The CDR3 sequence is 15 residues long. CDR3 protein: CATSRGQAEGETQYF. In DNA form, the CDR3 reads TGTGCCACCAGCAGAGGACAGGCAGAGGGCGAGACCCAGTACTTC.

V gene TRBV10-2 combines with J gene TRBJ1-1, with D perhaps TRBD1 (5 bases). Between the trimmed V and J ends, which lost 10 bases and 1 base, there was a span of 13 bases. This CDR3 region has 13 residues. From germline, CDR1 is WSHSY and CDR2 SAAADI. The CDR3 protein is CATQRQQNTEAFF. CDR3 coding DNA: TGCGCCACCCAACGACAGCAGAACACTGAAGCTTTCTTT.

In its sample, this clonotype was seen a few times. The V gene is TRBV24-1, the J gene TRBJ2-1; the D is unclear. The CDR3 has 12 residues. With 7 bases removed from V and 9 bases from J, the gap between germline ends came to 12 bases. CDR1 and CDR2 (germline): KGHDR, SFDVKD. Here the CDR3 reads CATSVWGSEQFF. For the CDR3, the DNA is TGTGCCACCAGCGTCTGGGGTAGTGAGCAGTTCTTC.

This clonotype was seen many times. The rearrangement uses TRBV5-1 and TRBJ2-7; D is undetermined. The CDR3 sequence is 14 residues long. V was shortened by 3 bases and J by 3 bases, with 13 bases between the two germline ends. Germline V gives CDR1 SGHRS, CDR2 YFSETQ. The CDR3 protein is CASSSQALNYEQYF. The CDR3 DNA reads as TGCGCCAGCAGCTCGCAGGCGCTAAACTACGAGCAGTACTTC.

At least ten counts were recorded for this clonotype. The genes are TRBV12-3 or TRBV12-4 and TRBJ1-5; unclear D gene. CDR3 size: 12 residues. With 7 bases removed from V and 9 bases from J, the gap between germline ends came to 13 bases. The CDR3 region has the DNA TGTGCCAGCACTTCTCCCCCCCGGCCCCAGCATTTT. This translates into CASTSPPRPQHF.

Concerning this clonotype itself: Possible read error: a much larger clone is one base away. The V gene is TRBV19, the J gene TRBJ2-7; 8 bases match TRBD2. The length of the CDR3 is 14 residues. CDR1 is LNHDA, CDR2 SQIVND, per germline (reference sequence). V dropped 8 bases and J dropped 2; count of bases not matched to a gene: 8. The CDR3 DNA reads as TGTGCCAGTGGGAGAAGCGGGAGCGCCTACGAGCAGTACTTC. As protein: CASGRSGSAYEQYF.

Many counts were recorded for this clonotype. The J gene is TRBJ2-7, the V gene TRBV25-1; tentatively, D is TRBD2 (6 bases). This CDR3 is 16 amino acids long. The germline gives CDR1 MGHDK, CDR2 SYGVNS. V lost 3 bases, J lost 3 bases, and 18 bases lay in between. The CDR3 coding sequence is TGTGCCAGCAGTGATGCCCGGGACTCTTACCTCTACGAGCAGTACTTC. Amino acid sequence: CASSDARDSYLYEQYF.

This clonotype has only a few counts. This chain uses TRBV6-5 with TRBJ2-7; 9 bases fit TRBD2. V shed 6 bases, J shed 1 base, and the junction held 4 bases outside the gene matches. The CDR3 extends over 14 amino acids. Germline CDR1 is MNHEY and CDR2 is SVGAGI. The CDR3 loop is CASRPLAGSYEQYF. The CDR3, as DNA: TGTGCCAGCAGACCCCTAGCGGGATCCTACGAGCAGTACTTC.

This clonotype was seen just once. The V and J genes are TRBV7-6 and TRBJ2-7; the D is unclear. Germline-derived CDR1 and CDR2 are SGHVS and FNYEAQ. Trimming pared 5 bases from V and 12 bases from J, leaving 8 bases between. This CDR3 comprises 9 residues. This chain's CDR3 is CASSQRLYF. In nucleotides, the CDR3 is TGTGCCAGCAGCCAACGACTGTACTTC.

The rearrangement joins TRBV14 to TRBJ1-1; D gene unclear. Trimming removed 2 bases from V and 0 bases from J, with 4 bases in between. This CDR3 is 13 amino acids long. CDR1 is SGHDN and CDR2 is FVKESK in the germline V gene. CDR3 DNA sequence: TGTGCCAGCAGCCAAACCATGAACACTGAAGCTTTCTTT. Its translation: CASSQTMNTEAFF.

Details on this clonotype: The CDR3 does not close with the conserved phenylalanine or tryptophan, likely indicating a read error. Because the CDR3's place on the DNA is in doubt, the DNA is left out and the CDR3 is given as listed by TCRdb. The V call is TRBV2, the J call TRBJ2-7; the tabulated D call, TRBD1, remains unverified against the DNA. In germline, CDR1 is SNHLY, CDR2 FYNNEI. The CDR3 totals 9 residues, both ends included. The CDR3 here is CASRLQPHR.

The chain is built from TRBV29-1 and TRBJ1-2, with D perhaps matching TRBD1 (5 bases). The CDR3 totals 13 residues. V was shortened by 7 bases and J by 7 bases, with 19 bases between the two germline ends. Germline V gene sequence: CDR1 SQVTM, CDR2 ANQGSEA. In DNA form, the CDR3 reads TGCAGCGCTGCCCACAGGTTTTCGGGTGGCTACACCTTC. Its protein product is CSAAHRFSGGYTF.

The CDR3 DNA follows: TGTGCCAGCAGAGGTAGCACCGGGGAGCTGTTTTTT. Protein product: CASRGSTGELFF. This chain joins TRBV6-2 or TRBV6-3 and TRBJ2-2; D unresolved. There are 12 residues in the CDR3. CDR1 is MNHEY, CDR2 SVGEGT, per germline. Trimming left V 6 bases short and J 4 bases short, with 6 bases between.

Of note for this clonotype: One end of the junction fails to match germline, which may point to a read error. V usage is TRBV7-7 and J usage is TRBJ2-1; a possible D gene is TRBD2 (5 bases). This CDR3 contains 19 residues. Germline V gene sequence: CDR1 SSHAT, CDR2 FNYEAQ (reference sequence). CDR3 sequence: CASSLATSGGGASYNEQFF. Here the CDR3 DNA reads TGTGCTAGCAGCTTAGCCACCAGCGGCGGAGGAGCTTCCTACAATGAGCAGTTCTTC.

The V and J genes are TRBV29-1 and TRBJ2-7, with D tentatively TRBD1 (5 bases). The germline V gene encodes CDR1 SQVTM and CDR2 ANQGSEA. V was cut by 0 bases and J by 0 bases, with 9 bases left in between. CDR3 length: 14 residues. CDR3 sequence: CSVEDGAHSYEQYF. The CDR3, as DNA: TGCAGCGTTGAAGATGGGGCCCACTCCTACGAGCAGTACTTC.

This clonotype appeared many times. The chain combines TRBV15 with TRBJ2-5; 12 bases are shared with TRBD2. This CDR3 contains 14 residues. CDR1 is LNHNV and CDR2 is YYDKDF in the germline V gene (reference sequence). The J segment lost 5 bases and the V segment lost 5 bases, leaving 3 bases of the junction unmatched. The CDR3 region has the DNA TGTGCCACCAGCCGCGGACTAGCGGGGGAGACCCAGTACTTC. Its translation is CATSRGLAGETQYF.

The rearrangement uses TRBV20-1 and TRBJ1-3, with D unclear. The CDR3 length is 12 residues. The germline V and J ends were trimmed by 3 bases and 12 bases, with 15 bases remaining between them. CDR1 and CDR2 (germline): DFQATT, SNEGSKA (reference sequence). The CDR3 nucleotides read TGCAGTGCTAGTGTAAGGGAGATAGGCATATATTTT. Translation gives CSASVREIGIYF.

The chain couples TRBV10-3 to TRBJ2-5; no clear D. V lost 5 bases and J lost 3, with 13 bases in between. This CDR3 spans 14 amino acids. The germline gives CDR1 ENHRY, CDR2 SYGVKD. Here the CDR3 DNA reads TGTGCCATCAGTCCCTACAACCGCGAAGAGACCCAGTACTTC. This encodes CAISPYNREETQYF.

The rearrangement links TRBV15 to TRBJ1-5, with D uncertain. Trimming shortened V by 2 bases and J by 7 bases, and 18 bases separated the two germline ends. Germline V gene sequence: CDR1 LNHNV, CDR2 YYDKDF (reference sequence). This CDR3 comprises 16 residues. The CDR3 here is CATSRPGPFAGQPQHF. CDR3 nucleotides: TGTGCCACCAGCAGACCCGGACCGTTCGCCGGCCAGCCCCAGCATTTT.

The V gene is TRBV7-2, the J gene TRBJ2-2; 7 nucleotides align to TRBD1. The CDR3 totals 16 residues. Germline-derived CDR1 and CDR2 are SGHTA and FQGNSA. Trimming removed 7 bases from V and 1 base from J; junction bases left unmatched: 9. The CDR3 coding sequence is TGTGCCAGCACCTTCGCCCGACAGGGGAACACCGGGGAGCTGTTTTTT. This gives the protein CASTFARQGNTGELFF.